This entry is about one TCR beta chain. These data belong to a study of blood T cell repertoires in COVID-19. The table came from immunoSEQ multiplex PCR; TCRdb's copy has only in-frame clones and leaves some out. This table holds more than 45,000 clones, approximately 86% found once. Germline lookup yields CDR1 KGHSH and CDR2 LQKENI. The V end lost 3 bases, the J end lost 4 bases, and 10 bases lay between the germline ends. The CDR3 extends over 13 amino acids. Sequenced: peripheral blood. This chain links TRBV18 with TRBJ2-7; TRBD2 might be the D (6 bases). This receptor was taken from a woman in her 70s with active COVID-19. For the CDR3, the DNA is TGTGCCAGCTCACCGGGGGGAAATTACGAGCAGTACTTC. This encodes CASSPGGNYEQYF.